This T cell receptor beta chain stems from a study of CD8 T cells in Susac syndrome. Random hexamers were used to reverse transcribe the RNA input (roughly 0.5 to 1 ug). TCRdb reprocessed the immunoSEQ multiplex PCR reads with MiXCR, giving one entry per CDR3 protein. In the table there are 200,000 to 250,000 distinct CDR3 sequences, roughly 92% of which are singletons. Trimming took off 3 bases at V and 9 bases at J, with 9 bases between the two ends. The CDR3 consists of 12 residues. The sequencing input was CD8+ T cells from PBMCs. The sequence derives from a human donor with multiple sclerosis. The genes are TRBV12-3 or TRBV12-4 and TRBJ2-1; D is uncertain. Here the CDR3 reads CASSFSPGEQFF. CDR3 DNA sequence: TGTGCCAGCAGTTTTTCTCCCGGTGAGCAGTTCTTC.